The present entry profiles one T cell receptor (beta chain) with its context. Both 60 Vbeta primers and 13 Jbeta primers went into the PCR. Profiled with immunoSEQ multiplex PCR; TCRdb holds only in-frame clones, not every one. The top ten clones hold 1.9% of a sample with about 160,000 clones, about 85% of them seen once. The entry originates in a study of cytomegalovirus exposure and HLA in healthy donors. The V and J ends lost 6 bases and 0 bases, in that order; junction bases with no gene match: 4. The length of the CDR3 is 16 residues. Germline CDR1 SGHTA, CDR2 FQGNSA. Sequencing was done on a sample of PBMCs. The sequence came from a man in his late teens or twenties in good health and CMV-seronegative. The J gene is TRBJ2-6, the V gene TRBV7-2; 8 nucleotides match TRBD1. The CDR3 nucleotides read TGTGCCAGCAGGACAGGGGTTAGCTCTGGGGCCAACGTCCTGACTTTC. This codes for CASRTGVSSGANVLTF. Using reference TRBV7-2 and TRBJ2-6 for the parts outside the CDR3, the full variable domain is GAGVSQSPSNKVTEKGKDVELRCDPISGHTALYWYRQSLGQGLEFLIYFQGNSAPDKSGLPSDRFSAERTGGSVSTLTIQRTQQEDSAVYLCASRTGVSSGANVLTFGAGSRLTVL.